These T cell receptor beta chains were read from a single sample in a study of regulatory T cells in long-lasting Graves disease. MiXCR, applied by TCRdb to the multiplex PCR reads, yields one record per CDR3 protein. The table has roughly 560,000 distinct CDR3 sequences, around 16% seen once. The sample was also linked to a second study, of T cells in Graves' hyperthyroidism and ophthalmopathy.

The sample here was peripheral blood mononuclear cells (PBMCs), taken at new diagnosis, from a patient treated with antithyroid drugs. The receptors originated from a woman aged 35-60 years with Graves disease. CDR3s include the opening cysteine and the closing phenylalanine or tryptophan. D genes are given only for firm matches. The listing skips clone size in some rows; elsewhere it reads once, few, many or a size class.

d_call: .
j_call: TRBJ2-3
v_call: TRBV6-1
clone_size: many
cdr3_nt: TGTGCCAGCAGGAAGCAGCCTGGGGTGACAGATACGCAGTATTTT
cdr3_aa: CASRKQPGVTDTQYF

d_call: .
j_call: TRBJ1-3
v_call: TRBV2
clone_size: many
cdr3_nt: TGTGCCAGCAGTAGGGGGGATGGAAACACCATATATTTT
cdr3_aa: CASSRGDGNTIYF

d_call: TRBD2
j_call: TRBJ2-1
v_call: TRBV5-1
clone_size: few
cdr3_nt: TGCGCCAGCAGCTCGGGGACTAGCGGGGGGTGGCAGTTCTTC
cdr3_aa: CASSSGTSGGWQFF

d_call: TRBD1
j_call: TRBJ2-7
v_call: TRBV3-1
clone_size: .
cdr3_nt: TGTGCCAGCAGCCAAGATATCAGAGGGGGCGGCGAGCAGTACTTC
cdr3_aa: CASSQDIRGGGEQYF

d_call: .
j_call: TRBJ2-5
v_call: TRBV19
clone_size: .
cdr3_nt: TGTGCCAGTAGCAACAGCGTTAGGGGCCAAGAGACCCAGTACTTC
cdr3_aa: CASSNSVRGQETQYF

d_call: TRBD1
j_call: TRBJ1-1
v_call: TRBV6-5
clone_size: many
cdr3_nt: TGTGCCAGCAGTTACGGACAGGGGAGATGGACTGAAGCTTTCTTT
cdr3_aa: CASSYGQGRWTEAFF

d_call: .
j_call: TRBJ1-3
v_call: TRBV10-3
clone_size: many
cdr3_nt: TGTGCCATCAGTGAAACGGGGTCTGGAAACACCATATATTTT
cdr3_aa: CAISETGSGNTIYF

d_call: .
j_call: TRBJ1-1
v_call: TRBV27
clone_size: many
cdr3_nt: TGTGCCAGCAGGCGGGACGGCCTGAACACTGAAGCTTTCTTT
cdr3_aa: CASRRDGLNTEAFF

d_call: .
j_call: TRBJ2-5
v_call: TRBV7-2
clone_size: many
cdr3_nt: TGTGCCAGCAGCCCACCCGGGGGGCGCCAAGAGACCCAGTACTTC
cdr3_aa: CASSPPGGRQETQYF

d_call: .
j_call: TRBJ1-3
v_call: TRBV5-5
clone_size: .
cdr3_nt: TGTGCCAGCAGCTTGTTTTGGGGAAACACCATATATTTT
cdr3_aa: CASSLFWGNTIYF

d_call: .
j_call: TRBJ2-1
v_call: TRBV4-1
clone_size: .
cdr3_nt: TGCGCCAGCAGCGAGCCAACGGGTCAGGGCCAGGGTGAGCAGTTCTTC
cdr3_aa: CASSEPTGQGQGEQFF

d_call: .
j_call: TRBJ1-1
v_call: TRBV7-9
clone_size: .
cdr3_nt: TGTGCCAGCAGCATAGAGAAGGGGGGGGGCGCGGGGACTGAAGCTTTCTTT
cdr3_aa: CASSIEKGGGAGTEAFF

d_call: .
j_call: TRBJ1-2
v_call: TRBV5-5
clone_size: .
cdr3_nt: TGTGCCAGCAGCTTACCGGCGACTAACTATGGCTACACCTTC
cdr3_aa: CASSLPATNYGYTF

d_call: .
j_call: TRBJ2-3
v_call: TRBV7-9
clone_size: many
cdr3_nt: TGTGCCAGTGGGGAGTACGACGGACCATATACGCAGTATTTT
cdr3_aa: CASGEYDGPYTQYF

d_call: .
j_call: TRBJ1-1
v_call: TRBV29-1
clone_size: .
cdr3_nt: TGCAGCGTTGTTACCCAGGGGCTGGACACTGAAGCTTTCTTT
cdr3_aa: CSVVTQGLDTEAFF

d_call: .
j_call: TRBJ1-1
v_call: TRBV5-1
clone_size: .
cdr3_nt: TGCGCCAGCAGCTTGGAGCTGGTTGGGACTGAAGCTTTCTTT
cdr3_aa: CASSLELVGTEAFF

d_call: TRBD1
j_call: TRBJ1-3
v_call: TRBV19
clone_size: many
cdr3_nt: TGTGCCAGTAGTCCGGGACAGGGGTTGAACACCATATATTTT
cdr3_aa: CASSPGQGLNTIYF

d_call: TRBD1
j_call: TRBJ1-2
v_call: TRBV6-5
clone_size: many
cdr3_nt: TGTGCCAGCAGTTACTCGAGGGCAGGGGGCTCTGGCTACACCTTC
cdr3_aa: CASSYSRAGGSGYTF

d_call: .
j_call: TRBJ2-2
v_call: TRBV20-1
clone_size: few
cdr3_nt: TGCAGTGCTAGAGGCAGGGGGGCGGAAAACACCGGGGAGCTGTTTTTT
cdr3_aa: CSARGRGAENTGELFF

d_call: .
j_call: TRBJ1-6
v_call: TRBV7-8
clone_size: few
cdr3_nt: TGTGCCAGCAGCTTACCGACGGGGGGGAAAAATTCACCCCTCCACTTT
cdr3_aa: CASSLPTGGKNSPLHF

d_call: .
j_call: TRBJ2-3
v_call: TRBV4-1
clone_size: few
cdr3_nt: TGCGCCAGCAGCCATGGAGTGGGAGATACGCAGTATTTT
cdr3_aa: CASSHGVGDTQYF

d_call: TRBD2
j_call: TRBJ2-1
v_call: TRBV10-3
clone_size: .
cdr3_nt: TGTGCCATCACTCCTTCGGGGACTAGCGGAAATGAGCAGTTCTTC
cdr3_aa: CAITPSGTSGNEQFF

d_call: .
j_call: TRBJ2-7
v_call: TRBV19
clone_size: .
cdr3_nt: TGTGCCAGTAGTAACGGACTCTCCTACGAGCAGTACTTC
cdr3_aa: CASSNGLSYEQYF

d_call: TRBD1
j_call: TRBJ1-5
v_call: TRBV6-2/TRBV6-3
clone_size: .
cdr3_nt: TGTGCCAGCAGTTACCCAAGGACAGGGTTTCGCTCCAATCAGCCCCAGCATTTT
cdr3_aa: CASSYPRTGFRSNQPQHF

d_call: .
j_call: TRBJ2-3
v_call: TRBV5-1
clone_size: many
cdr3_nt: TGCGCCAGCAGCCTTGACATCACAGATACGCAGTATTTT
cdr3_aa: CASSLDITDTQYF

d_call: .
j_call: TRBJ2-1
v_call: TRBV7-2
clone_size: many
cdr3_nt: TGTGCCAGCAGCTTACAGGGTGCGGGGGCTTTCGGGGAGCAGTTCTTC
cdr3_aa: CASSLQGAGAFGEQFF

d_call: TRBD1
j_call: TRBJ1-1
v_call: TRBV30
clone_size: many
cdr3_nt: TGTGCCTGGAGTGGCGGACAGGGGAACACTGAAGCTTTCTTT
cdr3_aa: CAWSGGQGNTEAFF

d_call: TRBD2
j_call: TRBJ2-3
v_call: TRBV11-2
clone_size: many
cdr3_nt: TGTGCCAGCAGCATCGAGCCTCCGGGACTAGCGGGTGCAGATACGCAGTATTTT
cdr3_aa: CASSIEPPGLAGADTQYF

d_call: TRBD1
j_call: TRBJ1-2
v_call: TRBV18
clone_size: .
cdr3_nt: TGTGCCAGCTCACCCCAGGGGGCGACTGATGGCTACACCTTC
cdr3_aa: CASSPQGATDGYTF

d_call: TRBD1
j_call: TRBJ1-2
v_call: TRBV29-1
clone_size: few
cdr3_nt: TGCATGGGACAGGGGTATTATGGCTACACCTTC
cdr3_aa: CMGQGYYGYTF

d_call: .
j_call: TRBJ2-1
v_call: TRBV7-3
clone_size: many
cdr3_nt: TGTGCCAGCAGCCAGGAGGGGGCACTGGATGAGCAGTTCTTC
cdr3_aa: CASSQEGALDEQFF

d_call: TRBD2
j_call: TRBJ2-1
v_call: TRBV20-1
clone_size: many
cdr3_nt: TGCAGTGCTAGAAAGCGGGGGGGGAGCTCCTACAATGAGCAGTTCTTC
cdr3_aa: CSARKRGGSSYNEQFF

d_call: .
j_call: TRBJ2-7
v_call: TRBV6-1
clone_size: .
cdr3_nt: TGTGCCAGCGGCTCACGCGTTTACGAGCAGTACTTC
cdr3_aa: CASGSRVYEQYF

d_call: TRBD1
j_call: TRBJ1-2
v_call: TRBV6-2/TRBV6-3
clone_size: many
cdr3_nt: TGTGCCAGCAGTCAGGGGGGGGCGCCGTTCTATGGCTACACCTTC
cdr3_aa: CASSQGGAPFYGYTF

d_call: .
j_call: TRBJ1-1
v_call: TRBV6-1
clone_size: many
cdr3_nt: TGTGCCGGGGGTTCTCAGGGAGTTAAAGCTTTCTTT
cdr3_aa: CAGGSQGVKAFF

d_call: .
j_call: TRBJ2-6
v_call: TRBV19
clone_size: once
cdr3_nt: TGTGCCAGTAGTATTGGGAGTACCGGGGCCAACGTCCTGACTTTC
cdr3_aa: CASSIGSTGANVLTF

d_call: .
j_call: TRBJ1-4
v_call: TRBV2
clone_size: many
cdr3_nt: TGTGCCACCGTCTTGGGGTCTGAAAAACTGTTTTTT
cdr3_aa: CATVLGSEKLFF

d_call: .
j_call: TRBJ2-2
v_call: TRBV27
clone_size: once
cdr3_nt: TGTGCCAGCAGTTTATCTAGGGGAATCGAGGAGCTGTTTTTT
cdr3_aa: CASSLSRGIEELFF

d_call: TRBD1
j_call: TRBJ1-5
v_call: TRBV12-3/TRBV12-4
clone_size: many
cdr3_nt: TGTGCCAGCAGCCCTTCTGACAGGGAAGCCCACAATCAGCCCCAGCATTTT
cdr3_aa: CASSPSDREAHNQPQHF

d_call: TRBD1
j_call: TRBJ2-1
v_call: TRBV5-1
clone_size: many
cdr3_nt: TGCGCCAGCACCCCTGGGGGCGCAGACAGGGCGGATGAGCAGTTCTTC
cdr3_aa: CASTPGGADRADEQFF

d_call: TRBD2
j_call: TRBJ2-1
v_call: TRBV5-1
clone_size: many
cdr3_nt: TGCGCCAGCAGCTTGGAGCCTAGCGGGGGGCGCCGCGAGCAGTTCTTC
cdr3_aa: CASSLEPSGGRREQFF

d_call: TRBD1
j_call: TRBJ1-5
v_call: TRBV5-1
clone_size: many
cdr3_nt: TGCGCCAGCAGCTATGGACAGGGCCAGGGGCAGCCCCAGCATTTT
cdr3_aa: CASSYGQGQGQPQHF

d_call: TRBD2
j_call: TRBJ2-7
v_call: TRBV13
clone_size: many
cdr3_nt: TGTGCCAGCAGCTCGCGACTAGCGGCCTACGAGCAGTACTTC
cdr3_aa: CASSSRLAAYEQYF

d_call: TRBD2
j_call: TRBJ2-7
v_call: TRBV6-2/TRBV6-3
clone_size: many
cdr3_nt: TGTGCCAGCAGTTACGGTACTAGCGGGACCTACGAGCAGTACTTC
cdr3_aa: CASSYGTSGTYEQYF

d_call: .
j_call: TRBJ2-2
v_call: TRBV2
clone_size: many
cdr3_nt: TGTGCCAGCAGTTTACTAGGGAACACCGGGGAGCTGTTTTTT
cdr3_aa: CASSLLGNTGELFF